This note documents a single T cell receptor (beta chain) sequence. This record belongs to a study of blood T cell repertoires in COVID-19. As originally analysed: The authors estimated nucleated cell counts from reference gene primer amplification. Repertoires were generated with immunoSEQ multiplex PCR, while TCRdb's copy carries only in-frame clones and drops some. The DNA gave D and trimming, while V, J and clone size come from that table. The sample records more than 250,000 clones, around 80% being singletons. The germline gives CDR1 SGHRS, CDR2 YFSETQ. Trimming cost V 3 bases and J 4 bases; bases outside gene matches: 5. The CDR3 consists of 16 residues.

Sequencing input: peripheral blood. The genes are TRBV5-1 and TRBJ2-3, with 13 nucleotides matching TRBD2. The sequence was obtained from a woman between 45 and 60 years old with acute or convalescent COVID-19. CDR3 amino acids: CASSYGLAGAADTQYF. The CDR3 DNA sequence: TGCGCCAGCAGCTACGGACTAGCGGGAGCGGCAGATACGCAGTATTTT.